These T cell receptor beta chains were read from a single sample in a study of blood T cell repertoires in COVID-19. Only in-frame clones appear in the TCRdb table, and some are missing; sequencing was by immunoSEQ multiplex PCR. The table shows around 240,000 clones, with roughly four fifths occurring only once. Sequencing was carried out using peripheral blood. These receptors came from a woman of 80 years or more with acute or convalescent COVID-19. CDR3s include the opening cysteine and the closing phenylalanine or tryptophan. Fields, in order: V gene, D gene, J gene, clone size, CDR3 DNA, CDR3 protein. The D gene is left open where the match is weak. The size of a clone is reported for some rows only, either as once, few or many, or as a class for expanded clones.

>TRBV6-1|TRBD1|TRBJ1-5|NA
TGTGCCAGCAGTGTAGGGACAGGTCAACGCAATCAGCCCCAGCATTTT
CASSVGTGQRNQPQHF
>TRBV4-2|NA|TRBJ2-1|NA
TGTGCCAGCAGCCAAGATCCCGGAGCGAGTGAGCAGTTCTTC
CASSQDPGASEQFF
>TRBV6-2/TRBV6-3|NA|TRBJ1-1|NA
TGTGCCAGCAGTGGACAAAGCATGAACACTGAAGCTTTCTTT
CASSGQSMNTEAFF
>TRBV21-1|NA|TRBJ1-2|NA
TGTGCCAGCAGCAGGCCGGGAGGGGGAAACCACTATGGCTACACCTTC
CASSRPGGGNHYGYTF
>TRBV5-5|TRBD2|TRBJ2-2|NA
TGTGCCAGCGAAGCGACTAGCGGGACGACCGGGGAGCTGTTTTTT
CASEATSGTTGELFF
>TRBV10-3|TRBD1|TRBJ2-7|NA
TGTGCCATCAGTAGGACAGGGGCTCCCTCCTACGAGCAGTACTTC
CAISRTGAPSYEQYF
>TRBV28|TRBD2|TRBJ2-1|NA
TGTGCCAGCAGGCAACGAAGCGGGAGATCCTACAATGAGCAGTTCTTC
CASRQRSGRSYNEQFF
>TRBV11-2|TRBD2|TRBJ2-1|NA
TGTGCCAGCATCGTAACTAGCGGGAGGTACAATGAGCAGTTCTTC
CASIVTSGRYNEQFF
>TRBV4-1|TRBD2|TRBJ2-2|NA
TGCGCCAGCAGCCAAGGGGGACTAGCGGGAGTTGGCACCGGGGAGCTGTTTTTT
CASSQGGLAGVGTGELFF
>TRBV30|TRBD2|TRBJ2-1|NA
TGTGCCTGGAGTGTGGACGGGGGGGGAAATGAGCAGTTCTTC
CAWSVDGGGNEQFF
>TRBV15|TRBD2|TRBJ2-1|NA
TGTGCCACCAGCAGAGGCAAACTAGCGGGAGGATCCTACAATGAGCAGTTCTTC
CATSRGKLAGGSYNEQFF
>TRBV3-1/TRBV3-2|TRBD1|TRBJ1-1|once
TGTGCCAGCAGCCACCTCAACAGGGGGGCTTTCTTT
CASSHLNRGAFF
>TRBV19|TRBD1|TRBJ1-3|NA
TGTGCCAGTAGTACAACCCCCCAGGGGGCGAGCTCTGGAAACACCATATATTTT
CASSTTPQGASSGNTIYF
>TRBV21-1|NA|TRBJ2-3|NA
TGTGCCAGCAGCAAGAAGATGGGACTAGCGGGGGGGCCGACAAAAACAGATACGCAGTATTTT
CASSKKMGLAGGPTKTDTQYF
>TRBV4-3|NA|TRBJ2-7|NA
TGCGCCAGCAGCAAGCACCGGGTCTACGAGCAGTACTTC
CASSKHRVYEQYF
>TRBV6-6|TRBD1|TRBJ1-2|NA
TGTGCCAGCACCCACACGGGACAGGGTGACTATGGCTACACCTTC
CASTHTGQGDYGYTF
>TRBV19|NA|TRBJ2-1|once
TGTGCCAGTAGTATTATTTTGACAGGAAACAATGAGCAGTTCTTC
CASSIILTGNNEQFF
>TRBV7-2|TRBD1|TRBJ1-2|NA
TGTGCCAGCAGCTCTGCCGGGACAGGGTATGGCTACACCTTC
CASSSAGTGYGYTF
>TRBV6-1|NA|TRBJ2-2|NA
TGTGCCAGCAGTGAAGCTGGGTGGCTAGCCAACACCGGGGAGCTGTTTTTT
CASSEAGWLANTGELFF
>TRBV6-2/TRBV6-3|TRBD2|TRBJ2-3|NA
TGTGCCAGCAGTTATCTAGCGGCGTACACAGATACGCAGTATTTT
CASSYLAAYTDTQYF
>TRBV28|NA|TRBJ1-2|few
TGTGCCAGCAGCTCCGACTATGGCTACACCTTC
CASSSDYGYTF
>TRBV6-2/TRBV6-3|NA|TRBJ1-4|NA
TGTGCCAGCAGTACTACGGGGAAGGATTGGGAAAAACTGTTTTTT
CASSTTGKDWEKLFF
>TRBV18|NA|TRBJ1-4|NA
TGTGCCAGCTCACAGGGGCAGGGGGAAAAACTGTTTTTT
CASSQGQGEKLFF
>TRBV11-2|NA|TRBJ2-2|NA
TGTGCCAGCAGCTTAGCTCAGGGAACCTACGGGGAGCTGTTTTTT
CASSLAQGTYGELFF
>TRBV6-6|NA|TRBJ1-1|NA
TGTGCCAGCAGTTACTCGACGGGTGATAGCACTGAAGCTTTCTTT
CASSYSTGDSTEAFF
>TRBV28|TRBD1|TRBJ2-5|once
TGTGCCAGCAAGGGGGCTCTCGAGACCCAGTACTTC
CASKGALETQYF
>TRBV6-2/TRBV6-3|NA|TRBJ2-7|once
TGTGCCAGCAGTTACCCCGGGATAGACTACGAGCAGTACTTC
CASSYPGIDYEQYF
>TRBV4-2|TRBD2|TRBJ2-5|NA
TGTGCCAGCACAGCTAGCGGGGGAAACGGAGAGACCCAGTACTTC
CASTASGGNGETQYF
>TRBV27|TRBD1|TRBJ1-1|NA
TGTGCCAGCAGTACCTTACAGGGGGGGAACACTGAAGCTTTCTTT
CASSTLQGGNTEAFF
>TRBV27|TRBD1|TRBJ1-6|NA
TGTGCCAGCAGCCGGGACAGGATTAAAGGGGGGAATTCACCCCTCCACTTT
CASSRDRIKGGNSPLHF
>TRBV19|NA|TRBJ2-1|NA
TGTGCCAGTAGGGGTCGGGGGTACAATGAGCAGTTCTTC
CASRGRGYNEQFF
>TRBV9|NA|TRBJ1-4|NA
TGTGCCAGCAGCGCCCGGACACCCGCAACTAATGAAAAACTGTTTTTT
CASSARTPATNEKLFF
>TRBV7-9|TRBD2|TRBJ2-1|once
TGTGCCAGCAGCTATCAGGGGACTAGCTTAAATGAGCAGTTCTTC
CASSYQGTSLNEQFF
>TRBV9|NA|TRBJ2-3|NA
TGTGCCAGCAGCGTAGAGCCTAGCACAGATACGCAGTATTTT
CASSVEPSTDTQYF
>TRBV7-8|TRBD1|TRBJ1-4|NA
TGTGCCAGCAGCTTAATGCAGGGGACAGGGGTAGGGGAAAAACTGTTTTTT
CASSLMQGTGVGEKLFF
>TRBV5-5|NA|TRBJ1-4|NA
TGTGCCAGCAGCTTGTTCGGTGCTAATGAAAAACTGTTTTTT
CASSLFGANEKLFF
>TRBV7-2|NA|TRBJ2-1|NA
TGTGCCAGCAGCGTTCAGGGTATTGATGAGCAGTTCTTC
CASSVQGIDEQFF
>TRBV7-2|TRBD1|TRBJ1-2|NA
TGTGCCAGCAGCTTCACCGGGACAGGGAGTTATGGCTACACCTTC
CASSFTGTGSYGYTF
>TRBV2|NA|TRBJ1-6|NA
TGTGCCAGCAAGGGCGGGAGCTCCTATAATTCACCCCTCCACTTT
CASKGGSSYNSPLHF
>TRBV9|TRBD1|TRBJ1-4|NA
TGTGCCAGCAGCGTAGTGGGACAGAAGGCGGAAAAACTGTTTTTT
CASSVVGQKAEKLFF
>TRBV7-6|NA|TRBJ2-7|NA
TGTGCCAGCAGCCATAACCTGGACAGTACCTACGAGCAGTACTTC
CASSHNLDSTYEQYF
>TRBV5-4|TRBD2|TRBJ2-7|many
TGTGCCAGCAGCTCGCCCGCGCGGGAGGCCTACGAGCAGTACTTC
CASSSPAREAYEQYF
>TRBV11-2|NA|TRBJ2-3|NA
TGTGCCAGCAGCTTAGCGGGAGCTGAAGATACGCAGTATTTT
CASSLAGAEDTQYF